A single sample is the source of the 24 T cell receptor beta chains below, sequenced in a study of vaccination and CD4 T cells after COVID-19. Treatment defined: approximately 9-day PBMC culture with coronavirus spike peptide pools or control peptides (ViraFEST assay). The Oncomine TCR Beta short-read assay sequenced DNA from cultured CD4+ T cells. In TCRdb, the PCR reads were re-called with MiXCR into one record per CDR3 protein. The sample lists just under 20,000 distinct CDR3 sequences, about 44% seen once, with about 4% in the top ten. For these TCRs, the target antigens are not known. The sequencing here drew on CD4+ T cells from blood, cultured in vitro, taken before SARS-CoV-2 vaccination. The origin of the receptors is a human donor who had recovered from COVID-19.

The rearrangement uses TRBV20-1 and TRBJ2-3; unclear D gene. V lost 2 bases and J 6 bases, leaving 6 bases between the germline ends. CDR1 and CDR2 from the germline V gene are DFQATT and SNEGSKA (reference sequence). This CDR3 region has 11 residues. The CDR3 sequence: CSARPEDTQYF. For the CDR3, the DNA is TGCAGTGCTAGACCGGAGGATACGCAGTATTTT.

The V gene is TRBV4-3, the J gene TRBJ1-6; tentative D call: TRBD1 (6 bases). The CDR3 has 15 residues. Germline V gives CDR1 LGHNA, CDR2 YSLEER. Trimming took off 0 bases at V and 10 bases at J, with 13 bases between the two ends. This CDR3 is CASSQEQGRRSPLHF. DNA of the CDR3: TGCGCCAGCAGCCAAGAACAGGGAAGAAGATCACCCCTCCACTTT.

V usage is TRBV7-2 and J usage is TRBJ1-2, with TRBD1 identical over 7 bases. CDR1 is SGHTA and CDR2 is FQGNSA in the germline V gene. The CDR3 spans 14 residues. The ends lost 5 bases at V and 3 bases at J; junction bases unmatched: 6. The CDR3 region is CASSPGQVDYGYTF. DNA of the CDR3: TGTGCCAGCAGCCCAGGACAGGTGGACTATGGCTACACCTTC.

V gene TRBV7-6 combines with J gene TRBJ2-1; a possible D gene is TRBD1 (5 bases). Deletions cut 2 bases from V and 7 bases from J, with 15 bases between. This CDR3 comprises 15 residues. The germline V gene has CDR1 SGHVS and CDR2 FNYEAQ. The CDR3 loop is CASSLSLGSGNEQFF. CDR3 nucleotide sequence: TGTGCCAGCAGCTTATCCCTCGGTTCAGGGAATGAGCAGTTCTTC.

The chain carries TRBV6-2 or TRBV6-3 and TRBJ1-5; 8 bases map to TRBD1. CDR1 and CDR2 (germline): MNHEY, SVGEGT. The CDR3 loop spans 18 amino acids. V trimming: 6 bases; J trimming: 0 bases; junction bases outside the gene matches: 13. CDR3 in DNA: TGTGCCAGCAGCCCAGGACAGGGCCAGGCCTATAGCAATCAGCCCCAGCATTTT. Translation gives CASSPGQGQAYSNQPQHF.

There are a few counts of this clonotype. The chain is built from TRBV30 and TRBJ2-1; D is possibly TRBD2 (5 bases). CDR3 size: 15 residues. V gave up 1 base and J gave up 8 bases, with 18 bases separating them. From germline, CDR1 is GTSNPN and CDR2 SVGIG (reference sequence). CDR3 sequence (DNA): TGTGCCTGGAGTGACGACTTGGCGGGCCGAGATGAGCAGTTCTTC. This translates into CAWSDDLAGRDEQFF. Drawing the rest from reference TRBV30 and TRBJ2-1, the complete variable domain is SQTIHQWPATLVQPVGSPLSLECTVEGTSNPNLYWYRQAAGRGLQLLFYSVGIGQISSEVPQNLSASRPQDRQFILSSKKLLLSDSGFYLCAWSDDLAGRDEQFFGPGTRLTVL.

This clonotype was counted once. CDR3 region: CASSGGRITDTQYF. CDR3 nucleotide sequence: TGTGCCAGTTCGGGGGGACGTATCACAGATACGCAGTATTTT. The chain couples TRBV6-1 to TRBJ2-3; 7 nucleotides match TRBD2. Germline CDR1 MNHNS, CDR2 SASEGT. V was pared by 9 bases and J by 2 bases, with 8 bases of the junction left unmatched. The CDR3 spans 14 residues.

The chain combines TRBV20-1 with TRBJ2-5, with 10 nucleotides matching TRBD1. Germline CDR1 and CDR2: DFQATT and SNEGSKA (reference sequence). Trimming took 3 bases from V and 5 from J; bases not matched to a gene: 6. This CDR3 comprises 14 residues. The CDR3 spells CSASPGTGDETQYF. CDR3 DNA: TGCAGTGCTAGTCCCGGGACAGGGGATGAGACCCAGTACTTC.

The CDR3 region has the DNA TGTGCCAGTAGTATTTGGCAAGATGGGGCCAACGTCCTGACTTTC. It translates to CASSIWQDGANVLTF. The V and J genes are TRBV19 and TRBJ2-6; D gene uncertain. V shed 3 bases and J shed 3 bases, with 9 bases lying between them. The germline CDR1 and CDR2 sequences are LNHDA and SQIVND (reference sequence). This CDR3 spans 15 amino acids.

Comments on this clonotype: Its ends do not fully match the called genes, so a read error is possible. The rearrangement links TRBV7-9 to TRBJ2-3; 13 positions agree with TRBD2. The CDR3 loop spans 16 amino acids. The germline gives CDR1 SEHNR, CDR2 FQNEAQ (reference sequence). CDR3 residues: CASSFGLAGVIDTQCF. CDR3 DNA sequence: TGTGCCAGCAGTTTTGGACTAGCGGGAGTTATAGATACGCAGTGTTTT.

A few counts support this clonotype. This rearrangement joins TRBV2 to TRBJ1-1, with TRBD1 matching 9 bases. Trimming cost V 7 bases and J 0 bases; bases outside gene matches: 3. In germline, CDR1 is SNHLY, CDR2 FYNNEI. This CDR3 has 14 amino acids. The CDR3 DNA reads TGTGCCAGCACCACAGGGGGCGTGAACACTGAAGCTTTCTTT. The encoded protein is CASTTGGVNTEAFF.

This clonotype showed up just a few times. V and J are TRBV15 and TRBJ1-1; 7 bases map to TRBD1. Losses at the gene ends were 4 bases for V and 1 base for J; bases not matched to a gene: 12. Germline CDR1 and CDR2: LNHNV and YYDKDF (reference sequence). This CDR3 is 17 amino acids long. The CDR3 spells CATSTGPGTAKNTEAFF. The CDR3 region has the DNA TGTGCCACCAGCACGGGCCCCGGGACAGCGAAGAACACTGAAGCTTTCTTT.

The CDR3 reads CSAQRIADTQYF. The CDR3 nucleotides are TGCAGTGCCCAACGGATAGCAGATACGCAGTATTTT. V usage is TRBV20-1 and J usage is TRBJ2-3; no clear D. V was pared by 6 bases and J by 4 bases, with 11 bases between. Germline CDR1 reads DFQATT; CDR2 reads SNEGSKA (reference sequence). CDR3 length equals 12 residues.

The CDR3 DNA is TGTGCCTGGAGCAGACAGACAAACACCGGGGAGCTGTTTTTT. It codes for CAWSRQTNTGELFF. The chain has TRBV30 and TRBJ2-2; D may be TRBD1 (5 bases). Trimming removed 3 bases at V and 2 bases at J, with 10 bases between. From germline, CDR1 is GTSNPN and CDR2 SVGIG (reference sequence). The CDR3 is made up of 14 amino acids.

The table lists this clonotype with a few counts. The CDR3 DNA sequence: TGTGCCAGCAGACTAGACAGGGGCTCCGGCTACACCTTC. This sequence encodes CASRLDRGSGYTF. This chain links TRBV6-2 or TRBV6-3 with TRBJ1-2, with TRBD1 matching over 8 bases. CDR3 size: 13 residues. Germline CDR1 MNHEY, CDR2 SVGEGT. V was clipped by 6 bases and J by 8 bases; unmatched bases: 8.

This clonotype showed up just once. This chain uses TRBV20-1 with TRBJ2-1; 12 nucleotides align to TRBD2. Germline V lookup: CDR1 DFQATT, CDR2 SNEGSKA (reference sequence). This CDR3 region has 15 residues. V lost 4 bases to trimming and J lost 3 bases; unmatched junction nucleotides: 4. The CDR3 protein is CSANPTSGGYNEQFF. In DNA form, the CDR3 reads TGCAGTGCTAACCCGACTAGCGGGGGCTACAATGAGCAGTTCTTC.

In its sample, this clonotype was seen a few times. J is TRBJ2-3 and V is TRBV20-1; D is uncertain. The germline V gene has CDR1 DFQATT and CDR2 SNEGSKA (reference sequence). The CDR3 runs 15 residues. The V and J ends lost 0 bases and 0 bases respectively, with 10 bases between them. The CDR3, as DNA: TGCAGTGCTAGAGACCTTTCGACAAGCACAGATACGCAGTATTTT. Amino acid sequence: CSARDLSTSTDTQYF.

The table lists this clonotype with a few counts. The chain carries TRBV7-9 and TRBJ1-6, with D hard to call. The CDR3 sequence is 14 residues long. The V gene's germline CDR1 is SEHNR and CDR2 FQNEAQ (reference sequence). V lost 7 bases to trimming and J lost 7 bases, with 14 bases between them. The CDR3 protein is CASTLGQANSPLHF. CDR3 nucleotide sequence: TGTGCCAGCACCCTGGGTCAGGCGAATTCACCCCTCCACTTT.

V is TRBV5-4 and J is TRBJ2-5; D could derive from TRBD1 or TRBD2 (7 bases each). V lost 4 bases and J 7 bases, leaving 26 bases between the germline ends. Germline V gene lookup returns CDR1 SGHNT and CDR2 YYREEE (reference sequence). The CDR3 is 17 amino acids. In DNA, the CDR3 is TGTGCCAGCAGCCCCCTGGGGGGAGGGGGCGTCGGGGGGACCCAGTACTTC. It encodes CASSPLGGGGVGGTQYF.

This clonotype was observed once. One end of the junction does not line up with germline, which may come from a read error. The chain couples TRBV2 to TRBJ2-3, with 7 bases identical to TRBD2. The CDR3 covers 10 residues. Per the germline V gene, CDR1 is SNHLY and CDR2 is FYNNEI. CDR3: CASRLGTTSF. The DNA for the CDR3 is TGTGCCAGCAGACTGGGGACTACTAGTTTT.

The V call is TRBV11-2, the J call TRBJ2-7, with D hard to call. CDR3 length equals 15 residues. Looked up from germline, CDR1 is SGHAT and CDR2 is FQNNGV. V lost 1 base and J 2 bases, leaving 12 bases between the germline ends. CDR3 region: CASSLVRVGPYEQYF. CDR3 DNA: TGTGCCAGCAGCTTAGTTAGGGTAGGCCCCTACGAGCAGTACTTC.

The chain couples TRBV10-3 to TRBJ1-1; 7 bases are shared with TRBD1. V lost 10 bases to trimming and J lost 5 bases; unmatched junction nucleotides: 10. The CDR3 contains 13 residues. The V gene's germline CDR1 is ENHRY and CDR2 SYGVKD. This chain's CDR3 is CATADRVETEAFF. DNA of the CDR3: TGTGCCACCGCTGACAGGGTCGAAACTGAAGCTTTCTTT.

The rearrangement links TRBV9 to TRBJ2-7, with 10 bases identical to TRBD2. Germline values: CDR1 SGDLS, CDR2 YYNGEE. CDR3 length: 18 residues. Germline trimming cut 0 bases from V and 2 bases from J; bases unmatched to any gene: 11. CDR3 DNA sequence: TGTGCCAGCAGCGTAGGGGCTAGCGGGAGTAATAGGACCTACGAGCAGTACTTC. This codes for CASSVGASGSNRTYEQYF.

The genes are TRBV24-1 and TRBJ2-2; D unresolved. The germline CDR1 and CDR2 sequences are KGHDR and SFDVKD. The length of the CDR3 is 12 residues. Trimming pared 6 bases from V and 5 bases from J, leaving 6 bases between. The CDR3 bases are TGTGCCACCAGTTGGAAGACCGGGGAGCTGTTTTTT. Translated: CATSWKTGELFF.